This TCR beta chain was sequenced during a study of tumor-infiltrating lymphocytes in primary liver carcinoma. The input was 450 to 500 ng total RNA; TCR beta cDNA was made from it with a constant-region primer. Three nested multiplex PCR rounds of slightly modified ARM-PCR generated TCR beta libraries. A C-beta reverse primer and TRBV1-TRBV30 forward primers served in each of the first two PCR rounds, at ten to eleven cycles apiece. TCRdb passed the multiplex PCR reads through MiXCR, listing each CDR3 protein once. The sample yields 250,000 to 400,000 distinct CDR3 sequences, around three fifths seen once. Regarding the study as a whole: Overlap between tumor regions exceeded overlap of tumor with adjacent tissue or blood.

Germline DNA was extracted alongside blood RNA, which was obtained from unsorted whole blood. In regard to this clonotype: What it binds is not known.

The trim removed 4 bases at V and 4 bases at J, leaving 3 bases unmatched. The CDR3 totals 14 residues. Germline CDR1 SEHNR, CDR2 FQNEAQ (reference sequence). The sequenced sample consisted of peripheral blood. J is TRBJ1-4 and V is TRBV7-9; 7 bases map to TRBD1. This sequence originates from a man aged 40-49 years with primary liver carcinoma and hepatitis B virus infection. The CDR3 sequence: CASSSGQDNEKLFF. The CDR3 nucleotides read TGTGCCAGCAGCTCAGGACAGGATAATGAAAAACTGTTTTTT.